Below are 21 T cell receptor beta chains sequenced from a single sample in a study of blood T cell repertoires in COVID-19. Libraries were prepared by immunoSEQ multiplex PCR; TCRdb keeps only in-frame clonotypes and omits some of them. Of 150,000 or so clones in the sample, approximately 83% were seen once. Specimen: PBMCs or T cells enriched from blood (not recorded which). The receptor set was obtained from a man between 65 and 80 years old who had been exposed to COVID-19.

The rearrangement uses TRBV11-2 and TRBJ2-7, with 7 nucleotides matching TRBD1. Per germline, CDR1 SGHAT and CDR2 FQNNGV. This CDR3 comprises 15 residues. Trimming took 5 bases from V and 4 from J; bases not matched to a gene: 11. CDR3 amino acids: CASSLQPTGPYEQYF. Written as DNA, the CDR3 is TGTGCCAGCAGCCTACAACCGACAGGGCCTTACGAGCAGTACTTC.

This clone was counted only a few times. The chain couples TRBV27 to TRBJ2-1, with D tentatively TRBD1 (8 bases). Trimming took off 8 bases at V and 3 bases at J, with 23 bases between the two ends. The CDR3 runs to 17 residues. Per germline, CDR1 MNHEY and CDR2 SMNVEV (reference sequence). The CDR3 DNA reads as TGTGCCAGCCAGGACAGGGACGGGGGGCCCCTCTACAATGAGCAGTTCTTC. This encodes CASQDRDGGPLYNEQFF.

The chain couples TRBV7-2 to TRBJ2-3; D is undetermined. Trimming shortened V by 1 base and J by 2 bases, and 4 bases separated the two germline ends. Germline CDR1 SGHTA, CDR2 FQGNSA. This CDR3 has 13 residues. The CDR3 DNA sequence: TGTGCCAGCAGCTTAGACTACACAGATACGCAGTATTTT. Translation: CASSLDYTDTQYF. The variable domain in full, with the rest retrieved from reference TRBV7-2 and TRBJ2-3, is GAGVSQSPSNKVTEKGKDVELRCDPISGHTALYWYRQSLGQGLEFLIYFQGNSAPDKSGLPSDRFSAERTGGSVSTLTIQRTQQEDSAVYLCASSLDYTDTQYFGPGTRLTVL.

This sequence joins TRBV27 and TRBJ2-2; 7 bases are shared with TRBD1. The trim removed 2 bases at V and 2 bases at J, leaving 8 bases unmatched. Germline V lookup: CDR1 MNHEY, CDR2 SMNVEV (reference sequence). The CDR3 spans 17 residues. The CDR3 reads CASSLHPGQSNTGELFF. The CDR3 region has the DNA TGTGCCAGCAGTTTACACCCGGGACAGAGTAACACCGGGGAGCTGTTTTTT.

The gene calls are TRBV7-9 and TRBJ2-7; 10 bases fit TRBD2. V lost 5 bases, J lost 2 bases, and 9 bases stayed unmatched. The CDR3 length is 16 residues. Germline V gives CDR1 SEHNR, CDR2 FQNEAQ (reference sequence). Here the CDR3 DNA reads TGTGCCAGCAGCCCCACCGTAGCGGGGGGACCCTACGAGCAGTACTTC. This translates into CASSPTVAGGPYEQYF.

V gene TRBV24-1 combines with J gene TRBJ2-6; 7 bases map to TRBD2. The germline gives CDR1 KGHDR, CDR2 SFDVKD. Trimming cost V 7 bases and J 2 bases; bases outside gene matches: 25. CDR3 size: 22 residues. The CDR3 DNA reads as TGTGCCACCAGCCCGGGTGGCCGGGAGCGGGGTGAATTTCCCGCTGGGGCCAACGTCCTGACTTTC. This gives the protein CATSPGGRERGEFPAGANVLTF.

The rearrangement links TRBV29-1 to TRBJ2-3, with a weak D call TRBD1 (6 bases). Germline CDR1 reads SQVTM; CDR2 reads ANQGSEA. This CDR3 has 13 residues. The V gene lost 3 bases and the J gene lost 7 bases, with 14 bases spanning the gap. The CDR3: CSVEPAQGYTQYF. The CDR3 region has the DNA TGCAGCGTTGAGCCCGCACAGGGATATACGCAGTATTTT.

This rearrangement joins TRBV4-3 to TRBJ2-3; possibly TRBD2 for D (6 bases). V was trimmed by 0 bases and J by 1 base, leaving 14 bases between them. This CDR3 is 17 amino acids long. The germline CDR1 and CDR2 sequences are LGHNA and YSLEER. As DNA, the CDR3 is TGCGCCAGCAGCCAAGATCTGGGGGGATCGGGCACAGATACGCAGTATTTT. Residues: CASSQDLGGSGTDTQYF.

The chain has TRBV9 and TRBJ1-3, with TRBD1 as a possible D gene (6 bases). CDR3 length: 17 amino acids. Germline CDR1 reads SGDLS; CDR2 reads YYNGEE. V lost 3 bases to trimming and J lost 2 bases, with 18 bases between them. In DNA form, the CDR3 reads TGTGCCAGCAGCGAGGACAGCCCCTCGGGGACTGGAAACACCATATATTTT. Protein sequence: CASSEDSPSGTGNTIYF.

The chain recombines TRBV19 with TRBJ2-3; 11 bases match TRBD1. Germline V CDR1 and CDR2: LNHDA, SQIVND (reference sequence). V lost 5 bases and J lost 4; bases outside the gene matches: 11. The CDR3 consists of 17 residues. DNA for the CDR3: TGTGCCAGTAGTGCGAGCCGCCGGGACAGGGGGTCAGATACGCAGTATTTT. It yields the protein CASSASRRDRGSDTQYF.

V usage is TRBV19 and J usage is TRBJ1-5; D unresolved. Trimming took 1 base from V and 3 from J, leaving 10 bases between them. Per germline, CDR1 LNHDA and CDR2 SQIVND (reference sequence). The CDR3 consists of 15 residues. The CDR3 DNA sequence: TGTGCCAGTAGTATAGGGGCGACCAACAATCAGCCCCAGCATTTT. This sequence encodes CASSIGATNNQPQHF.

This clone has a single count. This chain connects TRBV24-1 to TRBJ1-4; TRBD1 is a possible D gene (5 bases). Trimming removed 3 bases from V and 6 bases from J, with 13 bases in between. The CDR3 spans 15 residues. CDR1 and CDR2 (germline): KGHDR, SFDVKD. The CDR3 DNA sequence: TGTGCCACCAGTGATCCGGGGGGACCCCATGAAAAACTGTTTTTT. This sequence encodes CATSDPGGPHEKLFF.

The V gene is TRBV6-2 or TRBV6-3, the J gene TRBJ1-1; perhaps TRBD1 as D (6 bases). Germline CDR1 reads MNHEY; CDR2 reads SVGEGT. V lost 4 bases to trimming and J lost 3 bases, with 18 bases between them. CDR3 length: 16 residues. CDR3 amino acids: CASSFQQGLLYTEAFF. Here the CDR3 DNA reads TGTGCCAGCAGTTTTCAGCAGGGGTTATTGTACACTGAAGCTTTCTTT.

This chain uses TRBV5-6 with TRBJ2-2; no clear D. V lost 1 base to trimming and J lost 1 base, with 2 bases between them. Germline CDR1 and CDR2: SGHDT and YYEEEE. This CDR3 region has 13 residues. The DNA for the CDR3 is TGTGCCAGCAGCTTGCAGAACACCGGGGAGCTGTTTTTT. This translates into CASSLQNTGELFF.

The V and J genes are TRBV7-6 and TRBJ2-5; no reliable D call. CDR1 is SGHVS, CDR2 FNYEAQ, per germline. V lost 4 bases to trimming and J lost 1 base, with 13 bases between them. CDR3 length: 15 amino acids. CDR3 bases: TGTGCCAGCAGCTATAACTCGATTCTCCAAGAGACCCAGTACTTC. It is translated as CASSYNSILQETQYF.

This sequence joins TRBV19 and TRBJ1-2, with unresolved D. This CDR3 comprises 11 residues. CDR1 is LNHDA and CDR2 is SQIVND in the germline V gene (reference sequence). The V and J ends lost 8 bases and 6 bases respectively, with 10 bases between them. CDR3 in DNA: TGTGCCAGTTCGGGAAGGGATGGCTACACCTTC. Translation gives CASSGRDGYTF.

This clone appeared a few times. The chain combines TRBV27 with TRBJ2-7; TRBD2 matches 12 bases. The CDR3 contains 15 residues. V dropped 3 bases and J dropped 4; count of bases not matched to a gene: 4. The germline CDR1 and CDR2 sequences are MNHEY and SMNVEV (reference sequence). As DNA, the CDR3 is TGTGCCAGCAGTTTCCTAGCGGGAGGGGTGTACGAGCAGTACTTC. Protein sequence: CASSFLAGGVYEQYF.

The chain has TRBV5-1 and TRBJ1-1; 8 nucleotides match TRBD1. V shed 2 bases and J 0 bases; nucleotides not matched to a gene: 12. Germline V gene sequence: CDR1 SGHRS, CDR2 YFSETQ. CDR3 length equals 18 residues. CDR3 loop: CASSFSQGANVVNTEAFF. For the CDR3, the DNA is TGCGCCAGCAGCTTTTCGCAGGGGGCAAATGTTGTGAACACTGAAGCTTTCTTT.

This chain connects TRBV5-1 to TRBJ1-4; D is unresolved. CDR3 size: 15 residues. Trimming shortened V by 2 bases and J by 6 bases, and 14 bases separated the two germline ends. Germline assignment: CDR1 SGHRS and CDR2 YFSETQ. CDR3 sequence reads: CASSFNWEGDEKLFF. The DNA of the CDR3 is TGCGCCAGCAGCTTTAACTGGGAGGGTGATGAAAAACTGTTTTTT.

The rearrangement joins TRBV19 to TRBJ2-1, with D perhaps matching TRBD2 (5 bases). CDR3 length equals 15 residues. V gave up 2 bases and J gave up 0 bases, with 8 bases separating them. The germline CDR1 and CDR2 sequences are LNHDA and SQIVND (reference sequence). The CDR3 reads CASSITADSYNEQFF. Written as DNA, the CDR3 is TGTGCCAGTAGTATAACAGCGGACTCCTACAATGAGCAGTTCTTC.

The chain recombines TRBV6-5 with TRBJ1-6, with a possible D match to TRBD1 (5 bases). Trimming stripped 7 bases from V and 7 bases from J, with 17 bases between. Germline values: CDR1 MNHEY, CDR2 SVGAGI. CDR3 length: 15 amino acids. CDR3 sequence: CASNPRRGRNSPLHF. The CDR3 region has the DNA TGTGCCAGCAACCCTCGACGGGGGAGGAATTCACCCCTCCACTTT.